These 5 T cell receptor beta chains originate from one sample sequenced in a study of T cell responses to AZD1222 COVID-19 vaccine. Sequenced by immunoSEQ multiplex PCR; TCRdb stores in-frame clones only, minus some. The sample records some 200,000 clones, almost 95% being singletons. The sample was peripheral blood, taken on day 0 of AZD1222 vaccination. The source is an adult in good health.

The J gene is TRBJ2-1, the V gene TRBV5-1; 7 bases are a match to TRBD2. Germline V CDR1 and CDR2: SGHRS, YFSETQ. The J segment lost 0 bases and the V segment lost 3 bases, leaving 6 bases of the junction unmatched. The CDR3 contains 16 residues. DNA of the CDR3: TGCGCCAGCAGCTCCTCCGGGGGGAGCTCCTACAATGAGCAGTTCTTC. It yields the protein CASSSSGGSSYNEQFF.

The rearrangement joins TRBV7-9 to TRBJ2-1; D remains ambiguous. The V end lost 2 bases, the J end lost 0 bases, and 14 bases lay between the germline ends. Germline V lookup: CDR1 SEHNR, CDR2 FQNEAQ (reference sequence). The CDR3 is 17 amino acids. The CDR3 nucleotides read TGTGCCAGCAGCTTACGGGTCCTGAAGCCCTCCTACAATGAGCAGTTCTTC. It encodes CASSLRVLKPSYNEQFF. The variable domain in full, with the rest retrieved from reference TRBV7-9 and TRBJ2-1, is DTGVSQNPRHKITKRGQNVTFRCDPISEHNRLYWYRQTLGQGPEFLTYFQNEAQLEKSRLLSDRFSAERPKGSFSTLEIQRTEQGDSAMYLCASSLRVLKPSYNEQFFGPGTRLTVL.

The rearrangement joins TRBV27 to TRBJ2-7, with a possible D match to TRBD1 (5 bases). The CDR3 contains 12 residues. CDR1 and CDR2 (germline): MNHEY, SMNVEV (reference sequence). The V end lost 2 bases, the J end lost 7 bases, and 9 bases lay between the germline ends. The CDR3 protein is CASSLRGKEQYF. The CDR3 DNA sequence: TGTGCCAGCAGTTTAAGGGGCAAGGAGCAGTACTTC.

The rearrangement joins TRBV23-1 to TRBJ1-1; a weak D match, TRBD1 (5 bases). TRBV23-1 is designated an ORF whose function remains uncertain. Trimming cost V 0 bases and J 2 bases, with 19 bases left between them. The CDR3 runs to 18 residues. DNA of the CDR3: TGCGCCAGCAGTCAATCGGCTGGGGGTTGGATAGGTAACACTGAAGCTTTCTTT. Translation gives CASSQSAGGWIGNTEAFF.

The genes are TRBV6-4 and TRBJ1-2; D unclear. This CDR3 contains 16 residues. With 3 bases removed from V and 4 bases from J, the gap between germline ends came to 18 bases. Germline lookup yields CDR1 MRHNA and CDR2 SNTAGT. CDR3 nucleotide sequence: TGTGCCAGCAGTGATTCGCCGGGCGATGTCTCCTATGGCTACACCTTC. Translation: CASSDSPGDVSYGYTF.